This record looks at one T cell receptor beta chain sequence and its context. The table came from immunoSEQ multiplex PCR; TCRdb's copy has only in-frame clones and leaves some out. The sample yields around 80,000 clones, around 96% seen once. This specimen belongs to a study of T cell changes during pregnancy in multiple sclerosis. Trimming left V 4 bases short and J 4 bases short, with 20 bases between. The CDR3 is 16 residues long. Germline CDR1 and CDR2: SGHRS and YFSETQ. The rearrangement links TRBV5-1 to TRBJ1-2, with D tentatively TRBD1 (5 bases). This TCR derives from a female donor with multiple sclerosis, enrolled in a pregnancy study. The sequenced sample was peripheral blood, obtained in the second trimester of pregnancy. The DNA for the CDR3 is TGCGCCAGCAGCCCCCATGGGGGGATGGGTGGCTATGGCTACACCTTC. Translated, it gives CASSPHGGMGGYGYTF.